This TCR beta chain derives from a study of spatial heterogeneity in lung cancer. Documented time point: sample taken at primary tumor resection. No cells were sorted before sequencing. The whole RNA sequenced was extracted from tumor, nontumor lung or frozen PBMC. TCRdb reprocessed the 5' RACE reads via MiXCR and lists one record per CDR3 protein. The repertoire holds 10,000 or so distinct CDR3 sequences, with approximately 5.5% as singletons. Findings of the study overall: Mutation tallies in tumors tracked expanded intratumoral alpha and beta TCR counts.

V shed 2 bases, J shed 6 bases, and the junction held 5 bases outside the gene matches. The CDR3 is made up of 15 amino acids. Germline values: CDR1 SGHTA, CDR2 FQGNSA. This clonotype ranks as medium-sized. Its antigen is not known. The sequenced sample was lung tumor tissue, obtained at surgery. This clonotype was sampled from a female donor with early-stage non-small cell lung cancer. This rearrangement joins TRBV7-2 to TRBJ2-1; 9 nucleotides agree with TRBD2. As DNA, the CDR3 is TGTGCCAGCAGCTTACAAGCGGGAGGCACCAATGAGCAGTTCTTC. It specifies CASSLQAGGTNEQFF.